This section outlines one TCR beta chain sequence together with its context. The antigen remains unidentified. Assay used: immunoSEQ multiplex PCR; TCRdb lists only in-frame clones, some missing. The data contain 25,000 to 35,000 clones, about 80% of them singletons. The data were obtained in a study of OX40 agonist ivuxolimab in advanced cancers. On the study more broadly: An agonistic human IgG2 monoclonal antibody against OX40 (CD134) was given.

The CDR3 runs to 13 residues. The V and J ends lost 4 bases and 3 bases respectively, with 9 bases between them. Whole-study findings and limits: CD8+ T cells showed, on average, more clonal expansion than CD4+ cells.

This TCR was recovered from an adult with an advanced solid tumor such as melanoma, head and neck, liver or kidney cancer. The rearrangement joins TRBV23-1 to TRBJ2-5, with D possibly matching TRBD1 (6 bases). TRBV23-1 is marked as an open reading frame, function uncertain. Sequenced material: CD4+ or CD8+ T cells sorted from blood, taken in a trial of the OX40 agonist ivuxolimab. In DNA, the CDR3 is TGCGCCAGCAGTCTGGACAGAGAAGAGACCCAGTACTTC. The encoded protein is CASSLDREETQYF.